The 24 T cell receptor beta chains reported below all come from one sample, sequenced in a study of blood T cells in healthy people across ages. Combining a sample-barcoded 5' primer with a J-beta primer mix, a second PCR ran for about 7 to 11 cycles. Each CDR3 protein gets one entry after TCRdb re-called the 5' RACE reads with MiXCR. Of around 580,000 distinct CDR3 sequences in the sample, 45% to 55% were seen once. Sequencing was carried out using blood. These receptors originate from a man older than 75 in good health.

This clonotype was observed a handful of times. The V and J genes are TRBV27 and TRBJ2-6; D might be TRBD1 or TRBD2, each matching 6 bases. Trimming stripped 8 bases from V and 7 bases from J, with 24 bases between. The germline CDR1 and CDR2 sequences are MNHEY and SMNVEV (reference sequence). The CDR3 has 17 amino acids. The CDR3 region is CASHDSGVAVRANVLTF. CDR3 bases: TGTGCCAGCCACGATTCAGGGGTAGCGGTACGAGCCAACGTCCTGACTTTC.

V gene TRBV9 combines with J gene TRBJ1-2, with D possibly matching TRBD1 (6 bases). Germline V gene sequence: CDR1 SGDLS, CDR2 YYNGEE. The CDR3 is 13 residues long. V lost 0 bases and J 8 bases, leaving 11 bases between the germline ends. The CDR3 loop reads CASSVVPGEGYTF. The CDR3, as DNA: TGTGCCAGCAGCGTAGTGCCAGGGGAAGGCTACACCTTC.

Here the CDR3 DNA reads TGCAGCGTTGACTTTGGGTCGAGCTACGAGCAGTACTTC. Translated: CSVDFGSSYEQYF. V and J are TRBV29-1 and TRBJ2-7; D is ambiguous. Germline V gene sequence: CDR1 SQVTM, CDR2 ANQGSEA. The CDR3 runs to 13 residues. The V end lost 3 bases, the J end lost 3 bases, and 12 bases lay between the germline ends.

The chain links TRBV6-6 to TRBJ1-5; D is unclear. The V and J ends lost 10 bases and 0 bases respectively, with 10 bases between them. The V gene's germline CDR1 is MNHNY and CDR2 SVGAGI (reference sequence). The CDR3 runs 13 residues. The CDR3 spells CATGGNSNQPQHF. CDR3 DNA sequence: TGTGCCACCGGTGGAAATAGCAATCAGCCCCAGCATTTT.

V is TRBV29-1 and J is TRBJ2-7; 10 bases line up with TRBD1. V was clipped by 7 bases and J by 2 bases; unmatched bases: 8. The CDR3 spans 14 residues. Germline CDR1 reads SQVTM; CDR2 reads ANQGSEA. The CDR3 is CSARDRGPTYEQYF. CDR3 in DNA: TGCAGCGCCAGGGACAGGGGTCCTACCTACGAGCAGTACTTC.

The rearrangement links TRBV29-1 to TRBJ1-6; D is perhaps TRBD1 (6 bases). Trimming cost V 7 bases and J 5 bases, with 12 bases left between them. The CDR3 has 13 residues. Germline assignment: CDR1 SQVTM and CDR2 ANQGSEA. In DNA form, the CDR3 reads TGCAGCGCCGCGGACAGAAATAATTCACCCCTCCACTTT. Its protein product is CSAADRNNSPLHF.

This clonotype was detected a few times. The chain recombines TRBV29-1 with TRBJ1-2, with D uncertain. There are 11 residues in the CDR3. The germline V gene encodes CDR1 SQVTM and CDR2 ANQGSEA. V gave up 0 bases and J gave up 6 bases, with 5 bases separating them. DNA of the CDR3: TGCAGCGTTGAAGAGGGAGATGGCTACACCTTC. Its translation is CSVEEGDGYTF.

In DNA form, the CDR3 reads TGCAGTGCTAGGGGCGGCATACCCTACGAGCAGTACTTC. This encodes CSARGGIPYEQYF. The V gene is TRBV20-1, the J gene TRBJ2-7, with no clear D. V was pared by 3 bases and J by 2 bases, with 11 bases between. Germline V lookup: CDR1 DFQATT, CDR2 SNEGSKA (reference sequence). CDR3 length equals 13 residues.

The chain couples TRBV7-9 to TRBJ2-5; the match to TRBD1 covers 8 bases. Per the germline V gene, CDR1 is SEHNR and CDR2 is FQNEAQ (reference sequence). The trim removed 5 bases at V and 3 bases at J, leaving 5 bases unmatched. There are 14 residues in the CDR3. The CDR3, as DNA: TGTGCCAGCAGCCCCAACAGGGGGAAAGAGACCCAGTACTTC. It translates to CASSPNRGKETQYF.

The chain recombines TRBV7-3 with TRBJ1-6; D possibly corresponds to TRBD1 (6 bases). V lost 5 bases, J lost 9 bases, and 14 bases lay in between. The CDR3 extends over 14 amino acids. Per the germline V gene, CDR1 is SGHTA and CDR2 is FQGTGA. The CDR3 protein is CASSLGQPGSPLHF. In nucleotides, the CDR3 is TGTGCCAGCAGCCTCGGACAGCCGGGTTCACCCCTCCACTTT. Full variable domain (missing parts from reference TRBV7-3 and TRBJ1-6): GAGVSQTPSNKVTEKGKYVELRCDPISGHTALYWYRQSLGQGPEFLIYFQGTGAADDSGLPNDRFFAVRPEGSVSTLKIQRTERGDSAVYLCASSLGQPGSPLHFGNGTRLTVT.

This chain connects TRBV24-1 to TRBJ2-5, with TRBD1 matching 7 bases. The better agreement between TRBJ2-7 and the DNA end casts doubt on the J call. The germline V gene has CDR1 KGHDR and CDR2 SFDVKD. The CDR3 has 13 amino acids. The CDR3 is CATSARQGYEQYF. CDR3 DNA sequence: TGTGCCACCAGTGCAAGACAGGGTTACGAGCAGTACTTC.

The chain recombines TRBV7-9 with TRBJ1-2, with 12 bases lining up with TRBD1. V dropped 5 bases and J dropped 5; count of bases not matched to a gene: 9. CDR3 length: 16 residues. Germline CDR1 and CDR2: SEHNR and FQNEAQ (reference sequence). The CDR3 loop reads CASSLGQGALIYGYTF. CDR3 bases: TGTGCCAGCAGCCTGGGACAGGGGGCGCTTATTTATGGCTACACCTTC.

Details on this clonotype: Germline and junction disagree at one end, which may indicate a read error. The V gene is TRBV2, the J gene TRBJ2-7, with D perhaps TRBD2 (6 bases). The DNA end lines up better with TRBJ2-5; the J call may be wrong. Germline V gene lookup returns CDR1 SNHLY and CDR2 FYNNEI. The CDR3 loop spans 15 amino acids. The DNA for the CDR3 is TGTGCCAGCAGCGAAGGTGTAACTAGCCCAGAGACCCAGTACTTC. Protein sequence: CASSEGVTSPETQYF.

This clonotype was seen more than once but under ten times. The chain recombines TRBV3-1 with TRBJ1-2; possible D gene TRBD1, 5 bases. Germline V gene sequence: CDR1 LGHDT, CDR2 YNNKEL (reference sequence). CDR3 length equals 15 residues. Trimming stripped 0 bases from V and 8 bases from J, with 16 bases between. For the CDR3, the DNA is TGTGCCAGCAGCCAAGATAGGGCCAGGGAGGGAGGCTACACCTTC. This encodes CASSQDRAREGGYTF.

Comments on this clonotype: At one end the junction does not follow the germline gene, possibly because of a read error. The CDR3 DNA sequence: TGCAGTGCAAGAGCCGGGACTGGGGACTACAATGAGCAGTTCTTC. Protein sequence: CSARAGTGDYNEQFF. The rearrangement joins TRBV20-1 to TRBJ2-1; D is perhaps TRBD2 (6 bases). CDR1 is DFQATT, CDR2 SNEGSKA, per germline (reference sequence). The CDR3 is made up of 15 amino acids.

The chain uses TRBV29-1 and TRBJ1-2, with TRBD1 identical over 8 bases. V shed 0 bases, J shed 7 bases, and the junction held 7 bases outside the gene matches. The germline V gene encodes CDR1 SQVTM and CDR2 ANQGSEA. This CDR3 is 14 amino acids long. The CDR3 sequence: CSVEDQARGLGYTF. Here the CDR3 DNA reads TGCAGCGTTGAAGATCAGGCCAGGGGGCTTGGCTACACCTTC.

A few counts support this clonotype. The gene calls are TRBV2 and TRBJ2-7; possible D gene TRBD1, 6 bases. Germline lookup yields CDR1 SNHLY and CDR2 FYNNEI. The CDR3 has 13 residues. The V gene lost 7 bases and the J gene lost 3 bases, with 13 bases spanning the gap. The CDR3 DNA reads TGTGCCAGCACCGGGACAAAATTCTACGAGCAGTACTTC. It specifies CASTGTKFYEQYF.

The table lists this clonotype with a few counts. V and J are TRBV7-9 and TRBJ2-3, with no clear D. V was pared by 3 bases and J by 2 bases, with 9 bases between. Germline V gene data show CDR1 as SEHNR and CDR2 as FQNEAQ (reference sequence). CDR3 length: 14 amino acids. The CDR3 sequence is CASSFSDTTDTQYF. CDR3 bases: TGTGCCAGCAGCTTCTCCGACACCACAGATACGCAGTATTTT.

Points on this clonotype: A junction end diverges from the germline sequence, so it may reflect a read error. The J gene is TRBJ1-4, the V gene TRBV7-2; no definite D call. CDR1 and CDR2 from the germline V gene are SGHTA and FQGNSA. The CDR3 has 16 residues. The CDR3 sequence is CASGLATHSTNEKLFF. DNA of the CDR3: TGTGCCAGCGGCTTAGCGACCCATTCAACTAATGAAAAACTGTTTTTT.

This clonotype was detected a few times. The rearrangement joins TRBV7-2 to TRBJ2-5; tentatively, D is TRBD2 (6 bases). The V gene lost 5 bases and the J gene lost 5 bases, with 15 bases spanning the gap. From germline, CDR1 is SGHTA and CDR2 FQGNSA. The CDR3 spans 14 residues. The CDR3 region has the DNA TGTGCCAGCAGCCTAGGCGGGACTCCGGAGACCCAGTACTTC. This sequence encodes CASSLGGTPETQYF.

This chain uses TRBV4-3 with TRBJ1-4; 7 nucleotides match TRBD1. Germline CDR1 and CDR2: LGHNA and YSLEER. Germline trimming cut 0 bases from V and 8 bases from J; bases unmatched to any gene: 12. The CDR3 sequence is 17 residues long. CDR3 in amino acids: CASSQDHRGGEEEKLFF. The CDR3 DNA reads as TGCGCCAGCAGCCAAGATCACAGGGGAGGAGAAGAGGAAAAACTGTTTTTT.

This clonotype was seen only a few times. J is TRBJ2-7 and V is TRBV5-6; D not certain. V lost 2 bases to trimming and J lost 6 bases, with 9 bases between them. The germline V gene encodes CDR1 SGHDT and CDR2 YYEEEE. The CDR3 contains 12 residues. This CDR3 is CASSFRHGEQYF. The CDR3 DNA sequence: TGTGCCAGCAGCTTTCGACACGGCGAGCAGTACTTC.

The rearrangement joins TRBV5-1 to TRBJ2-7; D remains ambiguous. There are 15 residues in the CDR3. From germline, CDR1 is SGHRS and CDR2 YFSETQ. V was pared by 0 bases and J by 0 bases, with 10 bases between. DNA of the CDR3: TGCGCCAGCAGCTTGGCACTGGGAAGCTCCTACGAGCAGTACTTC. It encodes CASSLALGSSYEQYF.

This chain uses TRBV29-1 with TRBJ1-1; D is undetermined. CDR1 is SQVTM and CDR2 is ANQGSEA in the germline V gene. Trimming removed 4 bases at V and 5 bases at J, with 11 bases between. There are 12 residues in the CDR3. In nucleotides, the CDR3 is TGCAGCGTTGCTCCCTCTCGAACTGAAGCTTTCTTT. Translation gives CSVAPSRTEAFF.